One sample yielded the 27 T cell receptor beta chains listed below, sequenced in a study of T cell responses to AZD1222 COVID-19 vaccine. Libraries were prepared by immunoSEQ multiplex PCR; TCRdb keeps only in-frame clonotypes and omits some of them. The sample carries roughly 120,000 clones, just over 85% recorded once. The sequences come from peripheral blood, collected on day 0 of AZD1222 vaccination. The receptors were sampled from an adult in good health.

The CDR3 spells CASDPGQGGNEQYF. CDR3 nucleotide sequence: TGTGCCAGTGATCCGGGACAGGGGGGCAACGAGCAGTACTTC. The chain is built from TRBV19 and TRBJ2-7; TRBD1 matches at 11 bases. This CDR3 has 14 amino acids. Trimming at V came to 8 bases and at J to 5 bases, leaving 8 bases not matched to a gene. Germline V gene data show CDR1 as LNHDA and CDR2 as SQIVND (reference sequence).

The chain carries TRBV2 and TRBJ2-3; a possible D gene is TRBD1 (5 bases). The CDR3 totals 15 residues. V was pared by 0 bases and J by 2 bases, with 9 bases between. Germline-derived CDR1 and CDR2 are SNHLY and FYNNEI. The CDR3 reads CASSEARAITDTQYF. The CDR3 region has the DNA TGTGCCAGCAGTGAAGCCAGGGCGATCACAGATACGCAGTATTTT.

The V call is TRBV5-1, the J call TRBJ2-1; 10 positions agree with TRBD2. V shed 0 bases, J shed 5 bases, and the junction held 2 bases outside the gene matches. The CDR3 loop spans 15 amino acids. From germline, CDR1 is SGHRS and CDR2 YFSETQ. DNA for the CDR3: TGCGCCAGCAGCTTGGTAGCGGGGGGCCACAATGAGCAGTTCTTC. It encodes CASSLVAGGHNEQFF.

The J gene is TRBJ2-5, the V gene TRBV6-1; weak D call: TRBD2 (6 bases). Germline assignment: CDR1 MNHNS and CDR2 SASEGT. Trimming removed 1 base at V and 5 bases at J, with 14 bases between. This CDR3 has 15 amino acids. CDR3 in amino acids: CASSEGAAAGETQYF. CDR3 bases: TGTGCCAGCAGTGAAGGGGCAGCGGCGGGGGAGACCCAGTACTTC.

The chain uses TRBV28 and TRBJ1-1; D remains ambiguous. The CDR3 is 13 amino acids. Germline lookup yields CDR1 MDHEN and CDR2 SYDVKM. Trimming removed 5 bases at V and 1 base at J, with 8 bases between. The CDR3: CASSRSGNTEAFF. DNA for the CDR3: TGTGCCAGCAGTCGATCAGGGAACACTGAAGCTTTCTTT.

The J gene is TRBJ1-4, the V gene TRBV19, with 8 bases matching TRBD1. Germline V gene lookup returns CDR1 LNHDA and CDR2 SQIVND (reference sequence). The CDR3 runs 13 residues. With 4 bases clipped from V and 7 bases from J, the junction kept 2 bases outside the gene matches. The CDR3 here is CASSTDRGEKLFF. The CDR3 DNA reads TGTGCCAGTAGTACCGACAGGGGTGAAAAACTGTTTTTT. Full variable domain (rest looked up from reference TRBV19 and TRBJ1-4): DGGITQSPKYLFRKEGQNVTLSCEQNLNHDAMYWYRQDPGQGLRLIYYSQIVNDFQKGDIAEGYSVSREKKESFPLTVTSAQKNPTAFYLCASSTDRGEKLFFGSGTQLSVL.

The genes are TRBV9 and TRBJ2-6; D may be TRBD1 (6 bases). Looked up from germline, CDR1 is SGDLS and CDR2 is YYNGEE. The CDR3 has 16 amino acids. Trimming took 3 bases from V and 2 from J, leaving 12 bases between them. The CDR3 DNA is TGTGCCAGCAGCGGGCGGACAGCCCCTGGGGCCAACGTCCTGACTTTC. Translated, it gives CASSGRTAPGANVLTF.

The chain links TRBV28 to TRBJ2-7, with D hard to call. Germline V CDR1 and CDR2: MDHEN, SYDVKM. V dropped 7 bases and J dropped 3 bases, with 13 bases sitting between them. This CDR3 has 13 amino acids. Written as DNA, the CDR3 is TGTGCCAGCAATCGGCCCCCCGTCTACGAGCAGTACTTC. Translation gives CASNRPPVYEQYF.

The chain employs TRBV6-5 and TRBJ2-7, with D perhaps TRBD1 or TRBD2 (6 bases each). Trimming removed 9 bases at V and 3 bases at J, with 18 bases between. The CDR3 spans 14 residues. Per germline, CDR1 MNHEY and CDR2 SVGAGI. The CDR3 DNA reads TGTGCCAGTACTGGAGGGGGGCGCATCTACGAGCAGTACTTC. Amino acids: CASTGGGRIYEQYF.

The gene calls are TRBV10-1 and TRBJ2-1, with 10 bases lining up with TRBD1. The CDR3 totals 14 residues. CDR1 is WNHNN and CDR2 is SYGVQD in the germline V gene (reference sequence). Trimming removed 4 bases from V and 9 bases from J; junction bases left unmatched: 6. CDR3 coding DNA: TGCGCCAGCAGTGGAGGGACAGGGGTCGGTGAGCAGTTCTTC. It encodes CASSGGTGVGEQFF.

The chain links TRBV28 to TRBJ2-1; 9 bases fit TRBD2. V gave up 4 bases and J gave up 7 bases; unmatched junction bases: 14. The CDR3 loop spans 17 amino acids. CDR1 and CDR2 from the germline V gene are MDHEN and SYDVKM. The CDR3 reads CASSSIAGGPFGNEQFF. In DNA form, the CDR3 reads TGTGCCAGCAGTTCCATCGCGGGGGGGCCGTTTGGGAATGAGCAGTTCTTC.

The rearrangement uses TRBV6-5 and TRBJ1-2; 7 bases line up with TRBD1. This CDR3 has 13 residues. V was clipped by 0 bases and J by 8 bases; unmatched bases: 3. Germline-derived CDR1 and CDR2 are MNHEY and SVGAGI. This CDR3 reads CASSYSNRGGYTF. The DNA of the CDR3 is TGTGCCAGCAGTTACTCGAACAGGGGCGGCTACACCTTC.

Concerning this clone itself: Other DNA sequences in the same sample also yield this CDR3. This chain joins TRBV20-1 and TRBJ2-1; D is uncertain. This CDR3 contains 11 residues. Germline V gene lookup returns CDR1 DFQATT and CDR2 SNEGSKA (reference sequence). Deletions cut 5 bases from V and 5 bases from J, with 7 bases between. The CDR3 here is CSARRNNEQFF. The CDR3 DNA sequence: TGCAGTGCTCGACGGAACAATGAGCAGTTCTTC.

This sequence joins TRBV28 and TRBJ1-2; D uncertain. Between the trimmed V and J ends, which lost 7 bases and 3 bases, there was a span of 21 bases. Germline V CDR1 and CDR2: MDHEN, SYDVKM. The length of the CDR3 is 16 residues. Here the CDR3 reads CASKLSIGLGDYGYTF. The CDR3, as DNA: TGTGCCAGCAAACTAAGCATAGGGCTGGGTGACTATGGCTACACCTTC.

This chain connects TRBV23-1 to TRBJ2-7; D not certain. TRBV23-1 is recorded as an ORF, its role being uncertain. V lost 3 bases and J 9 bases, leaving 12 bases between the germline ends. The CDR3 has 12 residues. The CDR3 region has the DNA TGCGCCAGCAGTCACCGATCCCCAAGGCAGTACTTC. Its translation is CASSHRSPRQYF.

The chain combines TRBV28 with TRBJ1-2; D remains ambiguous. The CDR3 has 12 residues. With 6 bases removed from V and 8 bases from J, the gap between germline ends came to 13 bases. The germline CDR1 and CDR2 sequences are MDHEN and SYDVKM. This CDR3 reads CASSQFQRGYTF. CDR3 DNA sequence: TGTGCCAGCAGCCAGTTTCAAAGGGGCTACACCTTC.

Comments on this clone: Other DNA sequences in the sample encode the same CDR3. The genes are TRBV7-3 and TRBJ2-7; 7 positions match TRBD1. Germline lookup yields CDR1 SGHTA and CDR2 FQGTGA. J was trimmed by 0 bases and V by 5 bases; bases with no gene match: 4. The CDR3 has 14 residues. CDR3 residues: CASSPDRSSYEQYF. The CDR3 DNA is TGTGCCAGCAGCCCGGACAGGAGCTCCTACGAGCAGTACTTC. Full variable domain (missing parts from reference TRBV7-3 and TRBJ2-7): GAGVSQTPSNKVTEKGKYVELRCDPISGHTALYWYRQSLGQGPEFLIYFQGTGAADDSGLPNDRFFAVRPEGSVSTLKIQRTERGDSAVYLCASSPDRSSYEQYFGPGTRLTVT.

The gene calls are TRBV19 and TRBJ1-1, with D perhaps TRBD1 (5 bases). CDR3 length equals 13 residues. Trimming pared 10 bases from V and 4 bases from J, leaving 16 bases between. Germline V gene data show CDR1 as LNHDA and CDR2 as SQIVND (reference sequence). The CDR3 DNA reads TGTGCCACCACCCTCGGGGGAGGCACTGAAGCTTTCTTT. It translates to CATTLGGGTEAFF.

The V gene is TRBV7-2, the J gene TRBJ2-5, with D maybe TRBD1 (7 bases). Trimming took off 4 bases at V and 9 bases at J, with 24 bases between the two ends. Germline CDR1 and CDR2: SGHTA and FQGNSA. The CDR3 runs 16 residues. The CDR3 is CASSSTTGSRQGSQYF. The CDR3 DNA reads as TGTGCCAGCAGCTCTACGACCGGGAGTCGACAGGGATCCCAGTACTTC. The entire variable domain, with the rest obtained from reference TRBV7-2 and TRBJ2-5, is as follows: GAGVSQSPSNKVTEKGKDVELRCDPISGHTALYWYRQSLGQGLEFLIYFQGNSAPDKSGLPSDRFSAERTGGSVSTLTIQRTQQEDSAVYLCASSSTTGSRQGSQYFGPGTRLLVL.

The sample holds many counts of this clone. V usage is TRBV5-1 and J usage is TRBJ1-5; possible D gene TRBD1, 5 bases. The CDR3 is 19 amino acids. V lost 0 bases, J lost 1 base, and 20 bases lay in between. Germline-derived CDR1 and CDR2 are SGHRS and YFSETQ. The CDR3 here is CASSLERDDEWVSNQPQHF. In DNA, the CDR3 is TGCGCCAGCAGCTTGGAGCGGGACGACGAATGGGTGAGCAATCAGCCCCAGCATTTT. Using reference TRBV5-1 and TRBJ1-5 for the parts outside the CDR3, the full variable domain is KAGVTQTPRYLIKTRGQQVTLSCSPISGHRSVSWYQQTPGQGLQFLFEYFSETQRNKGNFPGRFSGRQFSNSRSEMNVSTLELGDSALYLCASSLERDDEWVSNQPQHFGDGTRLSIL.

This chain joins TRBV6-5 and TRBJ1-1; D is perhaps TRBD1 (6 bases). The germline V gene encodes CDR1 MNHEY and CDR2 SVGAGI. The CDR3 totals 14 residues. The V gene lost 0 bases and the J gene lost 5 bases, with 10 bases spanning the gap. DNA of the CDR3: TGTGCCAGCAGTTACTCTAAGGGGGAGACTGAAGCTTTCTTT. Its translation: CASSYSKGETEAFF.

V is TRBV5-6 and J is TRBJ1-4, with D perhaps TRBD1 (6 bases). The CDR3 is 15 residues long. With 0 bases removed from V and 7 bases from J, the gap between germline ends came to 13 bases. Germline CDR1 SGHDT, CDR2 YYEEEE. CDR3 sequence reads: CASSLVGASFEKLFF. The CDR3 coding sequence is TGTGCCAGCAGCTTGGTGGGGGCTTCCTTTGAAAAACTGTTTTTT. The complete variable domain, with remaining parts taken from reference TRBV5-6 and TRBJ1-4, reads DAGVTQSPTHLIKTRGQQVTLRCSPKSGHDTVSWYQQALGQGPQFIFQYYEEEERQRGNFPDRFSGHQFPNYSSELNVNALLLGDSALYLCASSLVGASFEKLFFGSGTQLSVL.

This chain uses TRBV27 with TRBJ1-6; D is unresolved. Trimming cost V 5 bases and J 9 bases, with 14 bases left between them. CDR3 length: 14 amino acids. From germline, CDR1 is MNHEY and CDR2 SMNVEV (reference sequence). DNA for the CDR3: TGTGCCAGCAGTGAGGGTGAGCGGCCTTCACCCCTCCACTTT. Protein: CASSEGERPSPLHF.

This chain connects TRBV3-1 (or the pseudogene TRBV3-2) to TRBJ2-4, with TRBD2 matching over 7 bases. This CDR3 contains 15 residues. The J segment lost 9 bases and the V segment lost 1 base, leaving 9 bases of the junction unmatched. Germline CDR1 LGHDT, CDR2 YNNKEL (reference sequence). DNA of the CDR3: TGTGCCAGCAGCCAAGGGTCCGGGGGGAGGGGCATTCAGTACTTC. Translated: CASSQGSGGRGIQYF.

This clone was seen only a few times. The J gene is TRBJ1-5, the V gene TRBV27; D gene ambiguous. Germline V gene sequence: CDR1 MNHEY, CDR2 SMNVEV (reference sequence). V lost 6 bases to trimming and J lost 3 bases, with 18 bases between them. CDR3 length: 16 amino acids. The CDR3 sequence is CASRRSGSPSNQPQHF. CDR3 nucleotide sequence: TGTGCCAGCAGGCGAAGTGGTTCCCCTTCCAATCAGCCCCAGCATTTT.

V is TRBV2 and J is TRBJ2-1, with 8 bases that match TRBD2. Germline lookup yields CDR1 SNHLY and CDR2 FYNNEI. V shed 6 bases, J shed 4 bases, and the junction held 8 bases outside the gene matches. The CDR3 has 15 amino acids. The CDR3 here is CASSTGTSLYNEQFF. The CDR3 nucleotides read TGTGCCAGCAGCACCGGGACTAGTTTATACAATGAGCAGTTCTTC.

The chain is built from TRBV5-6 and TRBJ1-2, with TRBD1 identical over 11 bases. This CDR3 is built from 18 residues. Trimming at V came to 0 bases and at J to 7 bases, leaving 14 bases not matched to a gene. Germline values: CDR1 SGHDT, CDR2 YYEEEE. CDR3 nucleotide sequence: TGTGCCAGCAGCTTGGTGGAGTGGTCGGGACAGGGGGTAGGTGGCTACACCTTC. Residues: CASSLVEWSGQGVGGYTF.